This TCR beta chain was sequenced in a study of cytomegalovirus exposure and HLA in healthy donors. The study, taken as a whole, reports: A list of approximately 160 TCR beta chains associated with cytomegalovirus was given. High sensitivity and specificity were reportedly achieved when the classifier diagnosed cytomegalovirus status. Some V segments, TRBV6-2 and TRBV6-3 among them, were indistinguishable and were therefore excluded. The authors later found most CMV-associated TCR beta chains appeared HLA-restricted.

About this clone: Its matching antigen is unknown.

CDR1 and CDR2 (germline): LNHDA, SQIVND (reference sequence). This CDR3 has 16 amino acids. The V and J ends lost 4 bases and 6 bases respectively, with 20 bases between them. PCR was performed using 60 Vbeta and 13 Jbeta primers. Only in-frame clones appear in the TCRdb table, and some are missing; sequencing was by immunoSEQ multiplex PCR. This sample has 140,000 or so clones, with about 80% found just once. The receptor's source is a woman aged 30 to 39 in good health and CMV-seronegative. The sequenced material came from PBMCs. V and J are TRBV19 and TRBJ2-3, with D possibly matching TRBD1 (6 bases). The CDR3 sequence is CASSRRWDILGDTQYF. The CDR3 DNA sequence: TGTGCCAGTAGTAGGAGGTGGGACATCTTGGGCGATACGCAGTATTTT.